One and the same sample provided the 12 T cell receptor beta chains below, sequenced in a study of T cell responses to AZD1222 COVID-19 vaccine. Profiled with immunoSEQ multiplex PCR; TCRdb holds only in-frame clones, not every one. The sample records 150,000 to 200,000 clones, approximately 91% being singletons. This sample comprised peripheral blood, obtained 28 days after the second AZD1222 dose. These receptors were collected from an adult who received the AZD1222 COVID-19 vaccine.

This chain connects TRBV3-1 (or the pseudogene TRBV3-2) to TRBJ2-5; tentatively, D is TRBD2 (5 bases). This CDR3 has 16 amino acids. V lost 1 base to trimming and J lost 3 bases, with 15 bases between them. Germline CDR1 LGHDT, CDR2 YNNKEL (reference sequence). The CDR3 nucleotides read TGTGCCAGCAGCCAAGCCAGCGGTTGGGCTGAAGAGACCCAGTACTTC. It codes for CASSQASGWAEETQYF.

The J gene is TRBJ2-5, the V gene TRBV10-3; 11 nucleotides align to TRBD2. In germline, CDR1 is ENHRY, CDR2 SYGVKD. V was pared by 6 bases and J by 2 bases, with 5 bases of the junction left unmatched. The CDR3 is 15 amino acids. In DNA, the CDR3 is TGTGCCATCAGCACTAGCGGGGGAAAACAAGAGACCCAGTACTTC. Protein sequence: CAISTSGGKQETQYF.

J is TRBJ2-2 and V is TRBV5-6, with D unresolved. Germline V CDR1 and CDR2: SGHDT, YYEEEE. The CDR3 totals 15 residues. Trimming took off 3 bases at V and 3 bases at J, with 12 bases between the two ends. Here the CDR3 DNA reads TGTGCCAGCAGCTGGAGACAAACCTACACCGGGGAGCTGTTTTTT. Encoded protein: CASSWRQTYTGELFF.

J is TRBJ2-4 and V is TRBV27; 11 bases align to TRBD1. This CDR3 has 16 amino acids. Trimming cost V 5 bases and J 0 bases; bases outside gene matches: 3. Germline-derived CDR1 and CDR2 are MNHEY and SMNVEV (reference sequence). In DNA, the CDR3 is TGTGCCAGCAGTCTCGGACAGGGGGCAGCCAAAAACATTCAGTACTTC. This gives the protein CASSLGQGAAKNIQYF.

V and J are TRBV29-1 and TRBJ1-2; D unclear. The CDR3 has 11 amino acids. V was trimmed by 8 bases and J by 8 bases, leaving 15 bases between them. Germline loops: CDR1 SQVTM, CDR2 ANQGSEA. The CDR3 nucleotides read TGCAGCTCTTCAGAGCTGGGCGGCTACACCTTC. Amino acid sequence: CSSSELGGYTF.

The table lists this clone with a count of one. This rearrangement joins TRBV27 to TRBJ1-2; perhaps TRBD1 as D (6 bases). The CDR3 consists of 14 residues. The V end lost 3 bases, the J end lost 3 bases, and 11 bases lay between the germline ends. CDR1 is MNHEY and CDR2 is SMNVEV in the germline V gene (reference sequence). CDR3 bases: TGTGCCAGCAGTTTGTCGGGGGCCTACTATGGCTACACCTTC. Its translation: CASSLSGAYYGYTF.

This rearrangement joins TRBV3-1 (or the pseudogene TRBV3-2) to TRBJ2-7, with D unclear. Germline CDR1 is LGHDT and CDR2 is YNNKEL (reference sequence). V lost 1 base, J lost 2 bases, and 6 bases lay in between. CDR3 size: 13 residues. The CDR3 nucleotides are TGTGCCAGCAGCCAAGTGACCACCTACGAGCAGTACTTC. Protein: CASSQVTTYEQYF.

The genes are TRBV5-5 and TRBJ1-5; no clear D. The CDR3 length is 16 residues. V lost 2 bases and J lost 0, with 12 bases in between. Germline CDR1 SGHKS, CDR2 YYEKEE (reference sequence). CDR3: CASSFRTEVSNQPQHF. CDR3 sequence (DNA): TGTGCCAGCAGCTTTCGGACGGAAGTTAGCAATCAGCCCCAGCATTTT.

This clone was seen just once. The chain uses TRBV9 and TRBJ2-3; 12 bases agree with TRBD2. The CDR3 runs 16 residues. Germline CDR1 SGDLS, CDR2 YYNGEE. Trimming took 0 bases from V and 2 from J; bases not matched to a gene: 1. The CDR3 nucleotides read TGTGCCAGCAGCGTAGGACTAGCGGGGGCCACAGATACGCAGTATTTT. Translation gives CASSVGLAGATDTQYF.

This chain links TRBV6-5 with TRBJ1-1; the D is unclear. Trimming pared 7 bases from V and 1 base from J, leaving 10 bases between. This CDR3 is built from 13 residues. The germline CDR1 and CDR2 sequences are MNHEY and SVGAGI. The CDR3 DNA sequence: TGTGCCAGCACTCAAACGGGGAACACTGAAGCTTTCTTT. Translated: CASTQTGNTEAFF.

This clone showed up just once. The genes are TRBV6-1 and TRBJ1-6; the match to TRBD1 covers 8 bases. The junction had 2 bases not matched to a gene; V was cut back by 1 base and J by 9 bases. The germline V gene encodes CDR1 MNHNS and CDR2 SASEGT. This CDR3 comprises 14 residues. DNA for the CDR3: TGTGCCAGCAGTGAAGGAGACAGGGGTTCACCCCTCCACTTT. This encodes CASSEGDRGSPLHF.

The J gene is TRBJ2-3, the V gene TRBV4-3; D call uncertain. The V and J ends lost 2 bases and 2 bases respectively, with 11 bases between them. This CDR3 contains 15 residues. Looked up from germline, CDR1 is LGHNA and CDR2 is YSLEER. CDR3 region: CASSQSLQTTDTQYF. CDR3 nucleotides: TGCGCCAGCAGCCAAAGCCTACAGACCACAGATACGCAGTATTTT.